The next 7 T cell receptor beta chains were all read from a single sample in a study of blood T cell repertoires in COVID-19. Libraries were prepared by immunoSEQ multiplex PCR; TCRdb keeps only in-frame clonotypes and omits some of them. The table shows 200,000 to 250,000 clones, with 90% occurring only once. The sample consisted of PBMCs or T cells enriched from blood (not recorded which). The receptors originated from a man aged 30 to 39 who had been exposed to COVID-19.

The gene calls are TRBV3-1 (or the pseudogene TRBV3-2) and TRBJ1-1; 10 positions match TRBD1. This CDR3 is 14 amino acids long. V lost 3 bases, J lost 6 bases, and 4 bases stayed unmatched. CDR1 is LGHDT, CDR2 YNNKEL, per germline (reference sequence). CDR3 protein: CASSHWDRGPEAFF. CDR3 sequence (DNA): TGTGCCAGCAGCCATTGGGACAGGGGACCTGAAGCTTTCTTT.

The chain joins TRBV7-9 to TRBJ2-2, with D possibly being TRBD2 (6 bases). This CDR3 contains 15 residues. Germline-derived CDR1 and CDR2 are SEHNR and FQNEAQ (reference sequence). V was clipped by 5 bases and J by 4 bases, with 14 bases between them. CDR3 region: CASSPGGAGTGELFF. CDR3 nucleotides: TGTGCCAGCAGCCCTGGCGGGGCAGGCACCGGGGAGCTGTTTTTT.

This clone was recorded a few times. The chain combines TRBV7-2 with TRBJ1-2; no clear D gene. CDR3 length equals 15 residues. Germline V gene sequence: CDR1 SGHTA, CDR2 FQGNSA. V shed 2 bases and J shed 2 bases, with 12 bases lying between them. CDR3 sequence reads: CASSLSGVGNYGYTF. The CDR3 region has the DNA TGTGCCAGCAGCTTATCCGGGGTAGGAAACTATGGCTACACCTTC.

The chain joins TRBV4-1 to TRBJ1-5; the match to TRBD1 covers 7 bases. Germline V gives CDR1 MGHRA, CDR2 YSYEKL. This CDR3 spans 17 amino acids. After removal of 1 base from V and 2 bases from J, the junction contained 8 bases not matched to a gene. Here the CDR3 reads CASSQGASQGGNQPQHF. The CDR3 DNA reads as TGCGCCAGCAGCCAAGGCGCCAGCCAGGGGGGCAATCAGCCCCAGCATTTT.

This clone was seen a handful of times. V gene TRBV5-4 combines with J gene TRBJ2-1; D remains ambiguous. Trimming cost V 7 bases and J 8 bases, with 13 bases left between them. CDR1 SGHNT and CDR2 YYREEE come from the germline V gene (reference sequence). The CDR3 has 12 residues. In nucleotides, the CDR3 is TGTGCCAGCTCCCTTTCTAGTGATGAGCAGTTCTTC. It encodes CASSLSSDEQFF. Full variable domain (missing parts from reference TRBV5-4 and TRBJ2-1): ETGVTQSPTHLIKTRGQQVTLRCSSQSGHNTVSWYQQALGQGPQFIFQYYREEENGRGNFPPRFSGLQFPNYSSELNVNALELDDSALYLCASSLSSDEQFFGPGTRLTVL.

J is TRBJ1-5 and V is TRBV11-2; tentatively, D is TRBD1 (6 bases). The V gene lost 5 bases and the J gene lost 9 bases, with 14 bases spanning the gap. Germline V gene data show CDR1 as SGHAT and CDR2 as FQNNGV. This CDR3 has 13 residues. CDR3 nucleotide sequence: TGTGCCAGCAGCGAGAGGGGGGGCTGGCCCCAGCATTTT. Protein product: CASSERGGWPQHF.

The chain couples TRBV4-2 to TRBJ2-1; 12 bases fit TRBD2. In germline, CDR1 is LGHNA, CDR2 YNFKEQ. The length of the CDR3 is 15 residues. J lost 9 bases, V lost 1 base, and 4 bases had no gene match. The CDR3 nucleotides are TGTGCCAGCAGCCAAGCTAGCGGGGGGGCCCCTGAGCAGTTCTTC. Translated: CASSQASGGAPEQFF.